The sequence of this T cell receptor beta chain was determined in a study of OX40 agonist ivuxolimab in advanced cancers. As concerns this clone: In the same sample, other DNA sequences code for this CDR3.

Clones were read by immunoSEQ multiplex PCR, and TCRdb kept only the in-frame ones, dropping some. This sample carries about 77,000 clones, 85% to 90% of them seen once, and the ten largest clones take 2.5%. Germline trimming cut 3 bases from V and 0 bases from J; bases unmatched to any gene: 4. The germline V gene has CDR1 KGHSH and CDR2 LQKENI. The CDR3 runs to 16 residues. The source material was CD4+ or CD8+ T cells sorted from blood, sampled in a trial of the OX40 agonist ivuxolimab. The clonotype originates from an adult with an advanced solid tumor such as melanoma, head and neck, liver or kidney cancer. The V gene is TRBV18, the J gene TRBJ1-5; 8 bases are a match to TRBD1. The CDR3 sequence: CASSPTGQGSNQPQHF. For the CDR3, the DNA is TGTGCCAGCTCACCCACAGGACAGGGTAGCAATCAGCCCCAGCATTTT.